The 2 T cell receptor beta chains listed next were all sequenced from one sample in a study of blood T cell repertoires in COVID-19. Sequencing was performed with immunoSEQ multiplex PCR; in TCRdb, only in-frame clones are kept and a portion is missing. The data show about 180,000 clones, over 70% seen once. The specimen sequenced was PBMCs or T cells enriched from blood (not recorded which). The receptors come from a man aged 55 to 69 who had been exposed to COVID-19.

The chain carries TRBV9 and TRBJ1-2; 7 bases agree with TRBD1. The V and J ends lost 0 bases and 8 bases, in that order; junction bases with no gene match: 10. This CDR3 spans 15 amino acids. From germline, CDR1 is SGDLS and CDR2 YYNGEE. CDR3 in DNA: TGTGCCAGCAGCGTAGCAGGGGGACCCGGAGAGGGCTACACCTTC. Its translation: CASSVAGGPGEGYTF.

Remarks on this clone: The identical CDR3 is also encoded by other nucleotide sequences in the sample. The genes are TRBV6-5 and TRBJ2-2; 11 bases match TRBD1. The CDR3 runs 15 residues. The ends lost 0 bases at V and 6 bases at J; junction bases unmatched: 0. Germline V gives CDR1 MNHEY, CDR2 SVGAGI. CDR3 nucleotide sequence: TGTGCCAGCAGTTACTCGGGACAGGGGGCCGGGGAGCTGTTTTTT. This translates into CASSYSGQGAGELFF.